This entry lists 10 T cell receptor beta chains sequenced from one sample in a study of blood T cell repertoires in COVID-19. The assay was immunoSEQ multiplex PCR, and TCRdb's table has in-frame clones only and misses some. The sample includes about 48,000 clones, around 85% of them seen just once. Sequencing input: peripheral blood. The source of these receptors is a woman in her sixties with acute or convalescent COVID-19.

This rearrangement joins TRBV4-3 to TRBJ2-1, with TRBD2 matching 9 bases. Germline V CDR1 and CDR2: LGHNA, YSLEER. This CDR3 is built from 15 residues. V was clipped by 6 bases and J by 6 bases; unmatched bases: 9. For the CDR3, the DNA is TGCGCCAGCAGTTTTAGGGCTAGCGGGACCAATGAGCAGTTCTTC. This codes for CASSFRASGTNEQFF.

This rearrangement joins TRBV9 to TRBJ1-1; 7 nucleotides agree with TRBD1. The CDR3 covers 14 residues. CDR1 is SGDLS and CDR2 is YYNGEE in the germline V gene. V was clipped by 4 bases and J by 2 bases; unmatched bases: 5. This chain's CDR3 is CASSFGTANTEAFF. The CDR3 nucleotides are TGTGCCAGCAGCTTCGGGACAGCCAACACTGAAGCTTTCTTT.

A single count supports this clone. The CDR3 region is CASSLAGGSGNTIYF. CDR3 sequence (DNA): TGTGCCAGCAGCTTAGCCGGGGGGTCTGGAAACACCATATATTTT. This chain links TRBV7-2 with TRBJ1-3; D may be TRBD1 (5 bases). V was clipped by 0 bases and J by 1 base, with 7 bases between them. CDR3 length: 15 amino acids. Germline V gene sequence: CDR1 SGHTA, CDR2 FQGNSA.

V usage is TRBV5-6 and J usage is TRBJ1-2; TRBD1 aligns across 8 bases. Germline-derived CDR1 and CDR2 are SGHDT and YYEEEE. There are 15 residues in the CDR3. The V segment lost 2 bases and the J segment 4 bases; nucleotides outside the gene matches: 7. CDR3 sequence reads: CASSFLTGVSYGYTF. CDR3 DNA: TGTGCCAGCAGCTTCCTGACAGGGGTAAGCTATGGCTACACCTTC.

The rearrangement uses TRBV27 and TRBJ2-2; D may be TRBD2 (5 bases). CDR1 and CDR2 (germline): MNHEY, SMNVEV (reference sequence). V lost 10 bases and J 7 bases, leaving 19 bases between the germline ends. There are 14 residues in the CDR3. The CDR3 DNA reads TGTGCCATTACTCGCGGACTCGAGGGCGGGGAGCTGTTTTTT. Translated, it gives CAITRGLEGGELFF.

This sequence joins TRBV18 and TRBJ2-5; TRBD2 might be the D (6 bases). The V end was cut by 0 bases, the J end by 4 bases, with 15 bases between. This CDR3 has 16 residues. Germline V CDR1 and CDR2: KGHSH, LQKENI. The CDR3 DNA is TGTGCCAGCTCACCACCAAAAGGAGGGGCGGGAGAGACCCAGTACTTC. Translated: CASSPPKGGAGETQYF.

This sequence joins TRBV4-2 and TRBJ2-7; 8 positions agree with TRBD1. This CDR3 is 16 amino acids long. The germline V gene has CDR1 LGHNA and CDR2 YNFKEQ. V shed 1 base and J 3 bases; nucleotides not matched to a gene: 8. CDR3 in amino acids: CASSQALGQANYEQYF. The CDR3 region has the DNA TGTGCCAGCAGCCAAGCATTGGGACAGGCGAACTACGAGCAGTACTTC.

The DNA of the CDR3 is TGTGCCAGCACGCCCCAGGTCTCCGCGAACACCGGGGAGCTGTTTTTT. The encoded protein is CASTPQVSANTGELFF. The chain couples TRBV2 to TRBJ2-2; no definite D call. CDR1 SNHLY and CDR2 FYNNEI come from the germline V gene. V lost 7 bases and J lost 0, with 15 bases in between. The length of the CDR3 is 16 residues.

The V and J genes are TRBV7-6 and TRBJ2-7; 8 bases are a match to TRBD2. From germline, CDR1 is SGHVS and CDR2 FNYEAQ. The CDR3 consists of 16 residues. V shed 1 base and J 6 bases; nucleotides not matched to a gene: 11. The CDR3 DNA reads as TGTGCCAGCAGCTTAGGAATGGGGCGGGAGGAGCGCGAGCAGTACTTC. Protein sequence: CASSLGMGREEREQYF.

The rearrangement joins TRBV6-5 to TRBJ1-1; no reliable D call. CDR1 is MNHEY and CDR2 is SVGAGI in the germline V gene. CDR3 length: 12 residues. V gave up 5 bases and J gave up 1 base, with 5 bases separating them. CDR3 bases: TGTGCCAGCAGTAGGAGGAACACTGAAGCTTTCTTT. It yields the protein CASSRRNTEAFF.